Listed below are T cell receptor beta chains from one sample, sequenced in a study of CD8 T cells in ankylosing spondylitis. TCRdb called the 5' RACE reads again in MiXCR, with one record for every CDR3 protein. The sample has 200,000 to 250,000 distinct CDR3 sequences; about 11% are singletons. Sequenced: blood, either unsorted or a sorted T cell fraction (not recorded which). These receptors came from a male donor with ankylosing spondylitis or in good health (not recorded which). The CDR3 runs from the conserved cysteine through the conserved F or W. Each record gives: D gene, J gene, clone size, V gene, CDR3 protein, CDR3 DNA. A D gene is named only where the DNA matches it firmly. Not every row has a clone size; where given, it reads once, few, many or a size class.

D: TRBD1; J: TRBJ2-1; size: many; V: TRBV10-3; CDR3: CAISSPVGTANNEQFF; DNA: TGTGCCATTTCTTCCCCCGTCGGGACAGCTAACAATGAGCAGTTCTTC
D: -; J: TRBJ1-1; size: few; V: TRBV7-2; CDR3: CASSTTYRDTEAFF; DNA: TGTGCCAGCAGCACAACGTACAGGGACACTGAAGCTTTCTTT
D: TRBD2; J: TRBJ2-7; size: -; V: TRBV12-3/TRBV12-4; CDR3: CASSLAGGSFEQYF; DNA: TGTGCCAGCAGCTTAGCGGGGGGGTCTTTCGAGCAGTACTTC
D: TRBD2; J: TRBJ2-3; size: -; V: TRBV5-1; CDR3: CASSLAKASSGVTDTQYF; DNA: TGCGCCAGCAGCTTGGCAAAGGCGTCTAGCGGGGTCACAGATACGCAGTATTTT
D: -; J: TRBJ2-7; size: many; V: TRBV28; CDR3: CASGQIYEQYF; DNA: TGTGCCAGCGGCCAAATATACGAGCAGTACTTC
D: -; J: TRBJ2-1; size: many; V: TRBV9; CDR3: CASSGGPYNEQFF; DNA: TGTGCCAGCAGCGGCGGACCTTACAATGAGCAGTTCTTC
D: TRBD2; J: TRBJ2-3; size: few; V: TRBV7-2; CDR3: CASSYTSAESTQYF; DNA: TGTGCCAGCAGCTACACTAGCGCCGAATCAACGCAGTATTTT
D: TRBD2; J: TRBJ2-7; size: many; V: TRBV29-1; CDR3: CSVGTSGPYEQYF; DNA: TGCAGCGTCGGGACTAGCGGGCCCTACGAGCAGTACTTC
D: -; J: TRBJ1-1; size: many; V: TRBV14; CDR3: CASSEGTFTEAFF; DNA: TGTGCCAGCAGCGAAGGGACCTTCACTGAAGCTTTCTTT
D: -; J: TRBJ2-7; size: few; V: TRBV7-8; CDR3: CASRNRRQGASYEQYF; DNA: TGTGCCAGCAGAAATAGGAGGCAGGGTGCGTCCTACGAGCAGTACTTC
D: -; J: TRBJ2-1; size: few; V: TRBV21-1; CDR3: CASNRPPGASGRAYNEQFF; DNA: TGTGCCAGCAACCGACCACCTGGGGCTAGCGGGAGAGCCTACAATGAGCAGTTCTTC
D: TRBD1; J: TRBJ2-5; size: few; V: TRBV29-1; CDR3: CSVAQGVQETQYF; DNA: TGCAGCGTTGCGCAGGGGGTTCAAGAGACCCAGTACTTC
D: TRBD1; J: TRBJ2-3; size: few; V: TRBV3-1; CDR3: CASSPMGQPSTDTQYF; DNA: TGTGCCAGCAGCCCCATGGGACAGCCTAGCACAGATACGCAGTATTTT
D: -; J: TRBJ1-1; size: many; V: TRBV4-1; CDR3: CASSRVGTRDEAFF; DNA: TGCGCCAGCAGCCGAGTGGGGACGCGTGACGAAGCTTTCTTT
D: -; J: TRBJ2-1; size: many; V: TRBV29-1; CDR3: CSVEEAWYNEQFF; DNA: TGCAGCGTTGAAGAGGCTTGGTACAATGAGCAGTTCTTC
D: -; J: TRBJ1-5; size: many; V: TRBV20-1; CDR3: CSARDPGRDQPQHF; DNA: TGCAGTGCTAGAGATCCGGGCAGGGACCAGCCCCAGCATTTT
D: -; J: TRBJ2-1; size: many; V: TRBV25-1; CDR3: CASSEYLWSSYNEQFF; DNA: TGTGCCAGCAGTGAATATCTTTGGAGCTCCTACAATGAGCAGTTCTTC
D: -; J: TRBJ2-2; size: many; V: TRBV6-1; CDR3: CASRQGSIAGELFF; DNA: TGTGCCAGCAGACAGGGTAGTATCGCCGGGGAGCTGTTTTTT
D: -; J: TRBJ2-3; size: -; V: TRBV7-8; CDR3: CASSLVLGWTDTQYF; DNA: TGTGCCAGCAGCTTAGTTTTGGGGTGGACAGATACGCAGTATTTT
D: TRBD1; J: TRBJ1-3; size: many; V: TRBV12-3/TRBV12-4; CDR3: CASRGTGSGNTIYF; DNA: TGTGCCAGCAGAGGGACAGGCTCTGGAAACACCATATATTTT
D: -; J: TRBJ1-1; size: many; V: TRBV5-1; CDR3: CASSKDGLNTEAFF; DNA: TGCGCCAGCAGCAAGGACGGTCTGAACACTGAAGCTTTCTTT
D: -; J: TRBJ2-7; size: many; V: TRBV5-6; CDR3: CASSFMDMSSYEQYF; DNA: TGTGCCAGCAGCTTCATGGACATGAGCTCCTACGAGCAGTACTTC
D: TRBD2; J: TRBJ2-5; size: many; V: TRBV20-1; CDR3: CSASEGLAGVGVRETQYF; DNA: TGCAGTGCTAGCGAGGGACTAGCGGGAGTCGGGGTCCGAGAGACCCAGTACTTC
D: -; J: TRBJ2-6; size: -; V: TRBV29-1; CDR3: CSVEWTGANVLTF; DNA: TGCAGCGTTGAGTGGACTGGGGCCAACGTCCTGACTTTC
D: -; J: TRBJ1-1; size: -; V: TRBV12-5; CDR3: CASFRGRVNTEAFF; DNA: TGTGCTAGTTTTAGAGGCAGGGTGAACACTGAAGCTTTCTTT
D: -; J: TRBJ2-7; size: -; V: TRBV20-1; CDR3: CSAGEEAYEQYF; DNA: TGCAGTGCTGGTGAGGAGGCCTACGAGCAGTACTTC
D: TRBD2; J: TRBJ2-5; size: many; V: TRBV19; CDR3: CATGGASGIETQYF; DNA: TGTGCCACCGGTGGGGCTAGCGGGATAGAGACCCAGTACTTC
D: -; J: TRBJ2-1; size: few; V: TRBV5-1; CDR3: CASSLDRGTYYNEQFF; DNA: TGCGCCAGCAGCTTGGATCGCGGAACCTATTACAATGAGCAGTTCTTC
D: -; J: TRBJ2-2; size: many; V: TRBV5-1; CDR3: CASSLMETTGELFF; DNA: TGCGCCAGCAGCTTGATGGAGACTACCGGGGAGCTGTTTTTT
D: -; J: TRBJ2-7; size: many; V: TRBV27; CDR3: CASSLRLGLSYEQYF; DNA: TGTGCCAGCAGTTTACGACTAGGCCTCTCCTACGAGCAGTACTTC
D: -; J: TRBJ2-1; size: few; V: TRBV5-1; CDR3: CASSLESGEQFF; DNA: TGCGCCAGCAGCTTGGAATCGGGAGAGCAGTTCTTC
D: -; J: TRBJ2-7; size: many; V: TRBV12-3/TRBV12-4; CDR3: CASSFTGVSYEQYF; DNA: TGTGCCAGCAGTTTTACGGGGGTCTCCTACGAGCAGTACTTC
D: -; J: TRBJ2-2; size: -; V: TRBV12-3/TRBV12-4; CDR3: CASKRGGAEVTGELFF; DNA: TGTGCCAGCAAAAGGGGGGGGGCGGAGGTCACCGGGGAGCTGTTTTTT
D: -; J: TRBJ1-2; size: -; V: TRBV2; CDR3: CASSVGSFYGYTF; DNA: TGTGCCAGCAGTGTTGGCAGCTTCTATGGCTACACCTTC
D: TRBD1; J: TRBJ1-5; size: -; V: TRBV20-1; CDR3: CSAEGQVDQPQHF; DNA: TGCAGTGCTGAGGGACAGGTTGATCAGCCCCAGCATTTT
D: -; J: TRBJ2-7; size: many; V: TRBV20-1; CDR3: CSATPGLNYEQYF; DNA: TGCAGTGCTACCCCAGGACTAAACTACGAGCAGTACTTC
D: TRBD2; J: TRBJ2-3; size: many; V: TRBV5-1; CDR3: CASSEGLAGGVTDTQYF; DNA: TGCGCCAGCAGCGAGGGACTAGCGGGAGGAGTCACAGATACGCAGTATTTT
D: TRBD1; J: TRBJ2-3; size: many; V: TRBV5-6; CDR3: CASSGPGQGYIDTQYF; DNA: TGTGCCAGCAGCGGACCGGGACAGGGGTATATAGATACGCAGTATTTT
D: -; J: TRBJ2-7; size: few; V: TRBV27; CDR3: CASSLSHSSYEQYF; DNA: TGTGCCAGCAGTTTGTCCCATAGCTCCTACGAGCAGTACTTC
D: -; J: TRBJ2-7; size: -; V: TRBV2; CDR3: CASSEAESYEQYF; DNA: TGTGCCAGCAGTGAAGCCGAAAGCTACGAGCAGTACTTC
D: TRBD1; J: TRBJ1-5; size: many; V: TRBV12-3/TRBV12-4; CDR3: CASSMGQGAGQPQHF; DNA: TGTGCCAGCAGTATGGGACAGGGGGCAGGTCAGCCCCAGCATTTT
D: -; J: TRBJ1-2; size: few; V: TRBV20-1; CDR3: CSARDTRGGGYTF; DNA: TGCAGTGCTAGAGACACTAGGGGCGGTGGCTACACCTTC
D: TRBD1; J: TRBJ1-3; size: many; V: TRBV12-3/TRBV12-4; CDR3: CASSLGQGNTIYF; DNA: TGTGCCAGCAGCTTGGGACAGGGAAACACCATATATTTT
D: -; J: TRBJ1-4; size: -; V: TRBV28; CDR3: CASSPRFGGSFREKLFF; DNA: TGTGCCAGCAGCCCCCGTTTCGGCGGTTCCTTCCGCGAAAAACTGTTTTTT
D: -; J: TRBJ2-7; size: many; V: TRBV20-1; CDR3: CSARGSGDKGEQYF; DNA: TGCAGTGCTAGGGGTTCGGGCGATAAGGGGGAGCAGTACTTC
D: -; J: TRBJ2-1; size: -; V: TRBV11-2; CDR3: CASSFGSGTSGRLFF; DNA: -
D: -; J: TRBJ2-5; size: -; V: TRBV11-2; CDR3: CASSLNPAAWETQYF; DNA: TGTGCCAGCAGCTTAAACCCGGCAGCTTGGGAGACCCAGTACTTC
D: -; J: TRBJ1-2; size: -; V: TRBV2; CDR3: CATDEGHHLENYYGYTF; DNA: TGTGCCACCGACGAAGGGCACCACCTCGAAAACTACTATGGCTACACCTTC
D: -; J: TRBJ1-2; size: -; V: TRBV29-1; CDR3: CSIGGHYGYTF; DNA: TGCAGTATCGGCGGTCACTATGGCTACACCTTC
D: -; J: TRBJ1-1; size: few; V: TRBV5-1; CDR3: CASSLADGYTEAFF; DNA: TGCGCCAGCAGCTTGGCAGATGGTTACACTGAAGCTTTCTTT